The next 31 T cell receptor beta chains were all read from a single sample in a study of CD8 T cells in ankylosing spondylitis. Study-wide findings and caveats: There was a TCR beta motif, made of roughly eight highly homologous variants, that appeared characteristic of ankylosing spondylitis blood.

The antigens for these receptors are not known. MiXCR was run by TCRdb on the 5' RACE reads, yielding one entry per CDR3 protein. The sample includes about 800,000 distinct CDR3 sequences, about 10% of them seen just once. Sequenced: blood, either unsorted or a sorted T cell fraction (not recorded which). These receptors originate from a male donor with ankylosing spondylitis.

The J gene is TRBJ2-7, the V gene TRBV3-1; D may match TRBD1 or TRBD2 (5 bases each). CDR1 and CDR2 (germline): LGHDT, YNNKEL (reference sequence). The CDR3 consists of 15 residues. V dropped 1 base and J dropped 0 bases, with 10 bases sitting between them. DNA for the CDR3: TGTGCCAGCAGCCAAGTGGGGACGGTCTCCTACGAGCAGTACTTC. Its protein is CASSQVGTVSYEQYF.

V usage is TRBV28 and J usage is TRBJ2-2; D may be TRBD1 (6 bases). V lost 5 bases and J 5 bases, leaving 12 bases between the germline ends. CDR3 length: 14 amino acids. Germline V CDR1 and CDR2: MDHEN, SYDVKM. Here the CDR3 DNA reads TGTGCCAGCAGTCCGACAGGTCGGACCGGGGAGCTGTTTTTT. Translation: CASSPTGRTGELFF.

In its sample, this clonotype was seen a few times. At one end, the junction sequence differs from germline, possibly due to a read error. The chain is built from TRBV6-1 and TRBJ2-1; TRBD2 agrees at 10 bases. The CDR3 covers 15 residues. Looked up from germline, CDR1 is MNHNS and CDR2 is SASEGT. The CDR3 spells CASSKAGGPMYEQFF. Here the CDR3 DNA reads TGTGCCAGCAGTAAAGCGGGAGGGCCGATGTATGAGCAGTTCTTC.

This chain connects TRBV20-1 to TRBJ2-5; 8 bases are a match to TRBD1. This CDR3 comprises 16 residues. The trim removed 3 bases at V and 4 bases at J, leaving 13 bases unmatched. The V gene's germline CDR1 is DFQATT and CDR2 SNEGSKA (reference sequence). The DNA of the CDR3 is TGCAGTGCTAGTCCCCTGGCAGGGGGCTCGAGAGAGACCCAGTACTTC. Protein sequence: CSASPLAGGSRETQYF.

This clonotype was recorded many times. The chain combines TRBV7-2 with TRBJ2-7; no definite D call. The CDR3 consists of 13 residues. CDR1 SGHTA and CDR2 FQGNSA come from the germline V gene. Trimming took off 3 bases at V and 1 base at J, with 7 bases between the two ends. Written as DNA, the CDR3 is TGTGCCAGCAGCTTCGACGGATCCTACGAGCAGTACTTC. Translating gives CASSFDGSYEQYF. Based on the CDR3 plus reference TRBV7-2 and TRBJ2-7, the full variable domain is GAGVSQSPSNKVTEKGKDVELRCDPISGHTALYWYRQSLGQGLEFLIYFQGNSAPDKSGLPSDRFSAERTGGSVSTLTIQRTQQEDSAVYLCASSFDGSYEQYFGPGTRLTVT.

The chain recombines TRBV4-1 with TRBJ2-1, with D hard to call. The CDR3 is 16 amino acids. The germline V and J ends were trimmed by 0 bases and 5 bases, with 14 bases remaining between them. Germline V lookup: CDR1 MGHRA, CDR2 YSYEKL. Written as DNA, the CDR3 is TGCGCCAGCAGCCAAGATCCCCCCGGGCTGGACAATGAGCAGTTCTTC. Translating gives CASSQDPPGLDNEQFF.

This clonotype was seen at least ten times. The chain links TRBV4-3 to TRBJ1-3, with 8 positions matching TRBD1. Looked up from germline, CDR1 is LGHNA and CDR2 is YSLEER. Germline trimming cut 4 bases from V and 0 bases from J; bases unmatched to any gene: 8. CDR3 length: 17 amino acids. CDR3 nucleotide sequence: TGCGCCAGCAGCCCAAATCCGGGACAGGCCTCTGGAAACACCATATATTTT. Translating it yields CASSPNPGQASGNTIYF.

This clonotype was seen a handful of times. The rearrangement joins TRBV12-3 or TRBV12-4 to TRBJ1-2, with a tentative D call TRBD1 (6 bases). The CDR3 is 14 amino acids. Trimming removed 6 bases from V and 6 bases from J, with 17 bases in between. The CDR3 DNA is TGTGCCAGCAGACCAAGCACAGGGATACATGGCTACACCTTC. Translation: CASRPSTGIHGYTF.

This clonotype turned up a few times. The chain uses TRBV28 and TRBJ2-7; 8 bases match TRBD1. The CDR3 covers 15 residues. The germline V gene has CDR1 MDHEN and CDR2 SYDVKM. Trimming at V came to 0 bases and at J to 2 bases, leaving 3 bases not matched to a gene. CDR3: CASSLWGTGTYEQYF. The CDR3 coding sequence is TGTGCCAGCAGTTTATGGGGGACAGGTACCTACGAGCAGTACTTC.

At least ten counts were recorded for this clonotype. The genes are TRBV7-2 and TRBJ2-1; TRBD2 matches 12 bases. The CDR3 is made up of 15 amino acids. CDR1 is SGHTA, CDR2 FQGNSA, per germline. V shed 1 base, J shed 9 bases, and the junction held 4 bases outside the gene matches. CDR3 sequence: CASSLGLAGESEQFF. For the CDR3, the DNA is TGTGCCAGCAGCTTAGGACTAGCGGGAGAAAGTGAGCAGTTCTTC. Full variable domain (missing parts from reference TRBV7-2 and TRBJ2-1): GAGVSQSPSNKVTEKGKDVELRCDPISGHTALYWYRQSLGQGLEFLIYFQGNSAPDKSGLPSDRFSAERTGGSVSTLTIQRTQQEDSAVYLCASSLGLAGESEQFFGPGTRLTVL.

This chain links TRBV29-1 with TRBJ1-2; TRBD1 agrees at 10 bases. Germline-derived CDR1 and CDR2 are SQVTM and ANQGSEA. Losses at the gene ends were 6 bases for V and 8 bases for J; bases not matched to a gene: 9. The CDR3 is 13 residues long. The CDR3 DNA sequence: TGCAGCGTCCTCCGGGACAGGGGCTGGGGCTACACCTTC. Translating gives CSVLRDRGWGYTF.

The gene calls are TRBV5-5 and TRBJ1-4; weak D call: TRBD1 (5 bases). With 3 bases removed from V and 7 bases from J, the gap between germline ends came to 19 bases. The CDR3 runs 16 residues. The germline CDR1 and CDR2 sequences are SGHKS and YYEKEE (reference sequence). Here the CDR3 reads CASSSTQGRVFEKLFF. DNA of the CDR3: TGTGCCAGCAGCTCTACCCAGGGACGGGTCTTTGAAAAACTGTTTTTT.

The rearrangement joins TRBV7-9 to TRBJ2-5; D perhaps matches TRBD1 (6 bases). CDR3 length: 14 residues. From germline, CDR1 is SEHNR and CDR2 FQNEAQ (reference sequence). Trimming stripped 3 bases from V and 2 bases from J, with 10 bases between. This CDR3 is CASSFWDIQETQYF. The DNA of the CDR3 is TGTGCCAGCAGCTTTTGGGACATTCAAGAGACCCAGTACTTC.

This clonotype has ten or more counts. J is TRBJ1-1 and V is TRBV5-1; D is possibly TRBD1 (6 bases). V was trimmed by 2 bases and J by 5 bases, leaving 16 bases between them. Germline CDR1 reads SGHRS; CDR2 reads YFSETQ. This CDR3 comprises 15 residues. The CDR3 DNA follows: TGCGCCAGCAGCTTCGAAGAACAGGGTTATACTGAAGCTTTCTTT. Its protein is CASSFEEQGYTEAFF.

This clonotype was counted only a few times. CDR3 bases: TGTGCCATCAGTGAGTCGAACAGGGGGAACACTGAAGCTTTCTTT. It yields the protein CAISESNRGNTEAFF. The chain combines TRBV10-3 with TRBJ1-1, with TRBD1 identical over 7 bases. Germline V gene data show CDR1 as ENHRY and CDR2 as SYGVKD. J gave up 1 base and V 0 bases, and 2 bases lay outside the gene matches. The CDR3 is 15 residues long.

This chain joins TRBV28 and TRBJ2-7; a weak D match, TRBD1 (6 bases). Germline-derived CDR1 and CDR2 are MDHEN and SYDVKM. This CDR3 is 16 amino acids long. V gave up 4 bases and J gave up 1 base, with 17 bases separating them. The chain's CDR3 is CASSSPDRLGSYEQYF. The CDR3 DNA follows: TGTGCCAGCAGTTCCCCCGACAGGTTGGGATCCTACGAGCAGTACTTC.

This clonotype came up a few times. The genes are TRBV10-3 and TRBJ2-7; either TRBD1 or TRBD2 may supply D (5 bases each). Per germline, CDR1 ENHRY and CDR2 SYGVKD. The V end was cut by 8 bases, the J end by 6 bases, with 17 bases between. The CDR3 sequence is 13 residues long. The CDR3 nucleotides read TGTGCCATCGGGCCGGGACCCCCCGTCGAGCAGTACTTC. It specifies CAIGPGPPVEQYF.

In the case of this clonotype: Possible read error: a much larger clone is one base away. V usage is TRBV29-1 and J usage is TRBJ2-1, with 7 bases fitting TRBD2. The CDR3 length is 13 residues. Germline V gives CDR1 SQVTM, CDR2 ANQGSEA. The ends lost 4 bases at V and 9 bases at J; junction bases unmatched: 9. The CDR3 DNA sequence: TGCAGCGTTGGTCTACTAGCGCACGCTGAGCAGTTCTTC. This sequence encodes CSVGLLAHAEQFF.

CDR3 residues: CASRTGPSGNEQFF. The CDR3 DNA reads as TGTGCCAGCCGGACCGGGCCCTCGGGGAATGAGCAGTTCTTC. V is TRBV28 and J is TRBJ2-1; weak D call: TRBD2 (5 bases). CDR1 MDHEN and CDR2 SYDVKM come from the germline V gene. Trimming stripped 8 bases from V and 7 bases from J, with 18 bases between. CDR3 size: 14 residues.

This clonotype was observed at least ten times. The chain recombines TRBV5-1 with TRBJ2-4; no firm D call. Germline lookup yields CDR1 SGHRS and CDR2 YFSETQ. This CDR3 has 15 residues. V lost 4 bases, J lost 0 bases, and 11 bases lay in between. The CDR3 here is CASSANPLAKNIQYF. The CDR3 DNA sequence: TGCGCCAGCAGCGCTAATCCTCTAGCCAAAAACATTCAGTACTTC.

This clonotype was seen a few times. The chain employs TRBV2 and TRBJ2-1; maybe TRBD2 (6 bases). Germline values: CDR1 SNHLY, CDR2 FYNNEI. The CDR3 spans 14 residues. V gave up 8 bases and J gave up 8 bases, with 19 bases separating them. In DNA, the CDR3 is TGTGCCAGCGGGGGGAGACAGCGCGGCGATGAGCAGTTCTTC. Amino acid sequence: CASGGRQRGDEQFF.

The chain carries TRBV20-1 and TRBJ2-5, with no clear D. The V gene's germline CDR1 is DFQATT and CDR2 SNEGSKA (reference sequence). This CDR3 region has 13 residues. Trimming took 2 bases from V and 5 from J, leaving 12 bases between them. The CDR3 DNA reads TGCAGTGCTAGAAATGACGGAGCGGAGACCCAGTACTTC. This gives the protein CSARNDGAETQYF.

This clonotype has just a few counts. The chain carries TRBV2 and TRBJ2-7; 8 nucleotides line up with TRBD1. The CDR3 has 12 amino acids. CDR1 is SNHLY, CDR2 FYNNEI, per germline. With 4 bases clipped from V and 6 bases from J, the junction kept 2 bases outside the gene matches. This CDR3 is CASSVQGVEQYF. The CDR3, as DNA: TGTGCCAGCAGTGTACAGGGGGTCGAGCAGTACTTC.

The V call is TRBV25-1, the J call TRBJ1-2, with D possibly being TRBD1 (6 bases). This CDR3 has 20 amino acids. Per germline, CDR1 MGHDK and CDR2 SYGVNS. The ends were cut back, 3 bases at V and 5 bases at J, with 31 bases in the middle. The CDR3 is CASSDDVGVAGRGSLYGYTF. The CDR3 DNA follows: TGTGCCAGCAGTGACGACGTGGGGGTGGCGGGCAGGGGAAGTTTGTATGGCTACACCTTC.

There are a few counts of this clonotype. This chain joins TRBV6-1 and TRBJ1-2; 7 bases are a match to TRBD1. Germline values: CDR1 MNHNS, CDR2 SASEGT. V gave up 8 bases and J gave up 5 bases; unmatched junction bases: 8. CDR3 length equals 13 residues. CDR3 in amino acids: CASHRGSEYGYTF. Here the CDR3 DNA reads TGTGCCAGCCACAGGGGATCAGAATATGGCTACACCTTC.

The chain recombines TRBV29-1 with TRBJ1-1; D is unresolved. The germline V gene has CDR1 SQVTM and CDR2 ANQGSEA. V was trimmed by 7 bases and J by 11 bases, leaving 11 bases between them. The CDR3 totals 9 residues. The CDR3 DNA reads TGCAGCGCTAGAAGGTCGGCTTTCTTT. Its protein product is CSARRSAFF.

This clonotype showed up just a few times. The chain carries TRBV20-1 and TRBJ2-7; possible D gene TRBD2, 6 bases. The germline V gene encodes CDR1 DFQATT and CDR2 SNEGSKA (reference sequence). This CDR3 spans 13 amino acids. The V end was cut by 0 bases, the J end by 5 bases, with 11 bases between. The DNA for the CDR3 is TGCAGTGCTAGAGATTCCAGGGAGGACGAGCAGTACTTC. Its protein is CSARDSREDEQYF.

The J gene is TRBJ2-7, the V gene TRBV7-8; perhaps D is TRBD1 or TRBD2 (5 bases each). V was trimmed by 3 bases and J by 3 bases, leaving 12 bases between them. Germline CDR1 and CDR2: SGHVS and FQNEAQ. The CDR3 is 14 amino acids. CDR3 sequence reads: CASSFGDVSYEQYF. CDR3 coding DNA: TGTGCCAGCAGCTTTGGGGACGTAAGCTACGAGCAGTACTTC.

In its sample, this clonotype was seen a few times. The genes are TRBV11-2 and TRBJ2-1, with 8 bases fitting TRBD2. In germline, CDR1 is SGHAT, CDR2 FQNNGV. The J segment lost 7 bases and the V segment lost 3 bases, leaving 8 bases of the junction unmatched. CDR3 size: 15 residues. The CDR3 DNA reads TGTGCCAGCAGCTTGAACGGGGGGGCTTTTAATGAGCAGTTCTTC. Protein sequence: CASSLNGGAFNEQFF.

This clonotype was detected many times. This CDR3 is CAIRDSGIYEQYF. DNA of the CDR3: TGTGCCATCAGGGATAGCGGAATCTACGAGCAGTACTTC. V is TRBV10-3 and J is TRBJ2-7; a possible D gene is TRBD2 (6 bases). Trimming pared 6 bases from V and 3 bases from J, leaving 12 bases between. Germline assignment: CDR1 ENHRY and CDR2 SYGVKD. The CDR3 extends over 13 amino acids.

This clonotype was detected a few times. J is TRBJ1-1 and V is TRBV7-3; perhaps TRBD1 as D (5 bases). The V and J ends lost 0 bases and 5 bases respectively, with 13 bases between them. This CDR3 is 15 amino acids long. The germline CDR1 and CDR2 sequences are SGHTA and FQGTGA. The CDR3: CASSLTGAGLTEAFF. The CDR3 DNA is TGTGCCAGCAGCTTAACGGGAGCAGGGCTAACTGAAGCTTTCTTT.